This TCR beta chain was recorded in a study of T cell changes during pregnancy in multiple sclerosis. Looked up from germline, CDR1 is LNHNV and CDR2 is YYDKDF (reference sequence). The CDR3 totals 16 residues. V shed 1 base and J 5 bases; nucleotides not matched to a gene: 6. The protocol was immunoSEQ multiplex PCR, while the TCRdb copy is restricted to in-frame clones and leaves out a portion. The sample holds around 96,000 clones, roughly 93% seen once. The chain employs TRBV15 and TRBJ2-1, with TRBD1 identical over 9 bases. The source is a female donor with multiple sclerosis, enrolled in a pregnancy study. This sample comprised peripheral blood, obtained in the first trimester of pregnancy. In DNA, the CDR3 is TGTGCCACCAGCAGAGGGACCGGGACAGGGAACAATGAGCAGTTCTTC. Its protein is CATSRGTGTGNNEQFF.